A selection of T cell receptor beta chains follows, all from one sample in a study of neurological immune-mediated disorders. TCRdb re-called the 5' RACE reads through MiXCR, storing one row per CDR3 protein. The table records tens of thousands of distinct CDR3 sequences, under 30% of them present only once. The sample taken for sequencing was PBMCs. Receptors originate from a woman aged 70-85 years in good health. CDR3s include the opening cysteine and the closing phenylalanine or tryptophan. The order of the fields is clone size, V gene, D gene, J gene, CDR3 protein, CDR3 DNA. A D gene is named only where the DNA matches it firmly. Clone size, where shown, is once, few, many, or a class for clones that have expanded.

>NA|TRBV5-4|TRBD2|TRBJ2-5
CASSPRGGLAGKEETQYF
TGTGCCAGCAGCCCCCGCGGAGGCCTAGCGGGGAAAGAGGAGACCCAGTACTTC
>many|TRBV5-1|NA|TRBJ1-1
CASSFENTEAFF
TGCGCCAGCAGCTTTGAGAACACTGAAGCTTTCTTT
>many|TRBV9|TRBD2|TRBJ2-1
CASSVLAETYNEQFF
TGTGCCAGCAGCGTTCTAGCGGAGACCTACAATGAGCAGTTCTTC
>NA|TRBV7-2|NA|TRBJ1-4
CASSLGQKNEKLFF
TGTGCCAGCAGCCTTGGACAGAAAAATGAAAAACTGTTTTTT
>many|TRBV9|TRBD2|TRBJ2-1
CASAIGLAVGEQFF
TGTGCCAGCGCAATTGGACTAGCGGTGGGTGAGCAGTTCTTC
>NA|TRBV5-6|TRBD2|TRBJ2-1
CASSLERMGGRAYNEQFF
TGTGCCAGCAGCTTGGAACGTATGGGCGGGAGGGCCTACAATGAGCAGTTCTTC
>many|TRBV3-1|NA|TRBJ2-1
CASSLRESTFF
TGTGCCAGCAGCCTCCGGGAGTCAACGTTCTTC
>NA|TRBV5-1|NA|TRBJ2-7
CASSRGGVYDQYF
TGCGCCAGCAGTCGAGGGGGGGTCTACGACCAGTACTTC
>many|TRBV7-8|NA|TRBJ2-7
CASSLVRGPSYEQYF
TGTGCCAGCAGCTTAGTGCGGGGCCCCTCCTACGAGCAGTACTTC
>NA|TRBV10-3|NA|TRBJ2-3
CAISERRDTQYF
TGTGCCATCAGTGAGCGGAGAGATACGCAGTATTTT
>few|TRBV14|NA|TRBJ2-4
CASSQVGLAKNIQYF
TGTGCCAGCAGCCAAGTCGGGCTAGCCAAAAACATTCAGTACTTC
>many|TRBV20-1|NA|TRBJ1-2
CSARDQAGHGYTF
TGCAGTGCTAGAGATCAGGCAGGTCATGGCTACACCTTC
>many|TRBV7-2|NA|TRBJ2-7
CASSLGPSSYEQYF
TGTGCCAGCAGCTTAGGTCCTTCCTCCTACGAGCAGTACTTC
>few|TRBV12-3/TRBV12-4|TRBD2|TRBJ2-3
CASRNSGETDTQYF
TGTGCCAGCAGGAATAGCGGGGAGACAGATACGCAGTATTTT
>few|TRBV4-2|TRBD2|TRBJ2-4
CASSQLLAGVAKNIQYF
TGTGCCAGCAGCCAACTCCTAGCGGGGGTAGCCAAAAACATTCAGTACTTC
>NA|TRBV7-9|TRBD1|TRBJ2-3
CASSSNPGQVADTQYF
TGTGCCAGCAGCTCGAATCCGGGACAGGTAGCAGATACGCAGTATTTT
>many|TRBV5-1|NA|TRBJ2-3
CASSVRQASTDTQYF
TGCGCCAGCAGCGTCCGACAGGCTAGCACAGATACGCAGTATTTT
>many|TRBV5-1|NA|TRBJ1-2
CASSAGSAVYGYTF
TGCGCCAGCAGCGCCGGGTCAGCCGTTTATGGCTACACCTTC
>NA|TRBV9|TRBD1|TRBJ1-2
CASSVGGGDAGYTF
TGTGCCAGCAGCGTAGGAGGGGGCGATGCCGGCTACACCTTC
>medium-sized|TRBV28|NA|TRBJ1-5
CASSIRGVGSNQPQHF
TGTGCCAGCAGTATAAGGGGTGTAGGGAGCAATCAGCCCCAGCATTTT
>many|TRBV11-2|NA|TRBJ2-7
CASSLGGGSSYEQYF
TGTGCCAGCAGCTTAGGTGGGGGGAGTTCCTACGAGCAGTACTTC
>many|TRBV5-1|NA|TRBJ1-1
CASRGGRLNTEAFF
TGCGCCAGCAGAGGTGGCCGGCTGAACACTGAAGCTTTCTTT
>NA|TRBV10-3|TRBD1|TRBJ1-1
CAISDPFGTAMNTEAFF
TGTGCCATCAGTGACCCCTTCGGGACAGCCATGAACACTGAAGCTTTCTTT
>NA|TRBV5-4|TRBD1|TRBJ2-5
CASSTGTAQETQYF
TGTGCCAGCAGCACCGGGACAGCACAAGAGACCCAGTACTTC
>NA|TRBV20-1|TRBD1|TRBJ2-1
CSAGQGSSYNEQFF
TGCAGTGCGGGACAGGGGTCCTCCTACAATGAGCAGTTCTTC
>many|TRBV7-2|NA|TRBJ1-1
CASSPANTYTEAFF
TGTGCCAGCAGCCCAGCAAACACGTACACTGAAGCTTTCTTT
>NA|TRBV24-1|TRBD2|TRBJ2-3
CATSVPLQGGTDTQYF
TGTGCCACCAGCGTCCCCTTGCAGGGAGGGACAGATACGCAGTATTTT
>NA|TRBV4-1|NA|TRBJ1-1
CASSQAANTEAFF
TGCGCCAGCAGCCAAGCGGCGAACACTGAAGCTTTCTTT
>many|TRBV18|TRBD1|TRBJ2-1
CASSPGQANSYNEQFF
TGTGCCAGCTCACCCGGACAGGCGAACTCCTACAATGAGCAGTTCTTC
>many|TRBV27|NA|TRBJ2-3
CASRGMGSITDTQYF
TGTGCCAGCAGGGGGATGGGATCCATCACAGATACGCAGTATTTT
>many|TRBV5-6|TRBD2|TRBJ2-7
CASSWGGVTYEQYF
TGTGCCAGCAGCTGGGGGGGGGTCACCTACGAGCAGTACTTC